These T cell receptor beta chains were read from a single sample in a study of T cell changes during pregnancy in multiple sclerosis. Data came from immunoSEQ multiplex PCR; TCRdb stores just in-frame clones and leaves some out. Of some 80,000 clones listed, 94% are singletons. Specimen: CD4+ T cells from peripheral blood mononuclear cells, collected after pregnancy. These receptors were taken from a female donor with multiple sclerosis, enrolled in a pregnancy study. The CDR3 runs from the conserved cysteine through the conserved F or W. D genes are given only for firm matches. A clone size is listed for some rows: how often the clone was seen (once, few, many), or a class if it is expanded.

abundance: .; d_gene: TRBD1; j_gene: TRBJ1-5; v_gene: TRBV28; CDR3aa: CASSSSGTGHQPQHF; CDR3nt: TGTGCCAGCAGTTCCTCCGGGACAGGGCATCAGCCCCAGCATTTT
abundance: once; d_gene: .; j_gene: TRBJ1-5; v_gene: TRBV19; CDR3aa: CASTPGHRNQPQHF; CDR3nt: TGTGCCAGCACTCCGGGACACCGTAATCAGCCCCAGCATTTT
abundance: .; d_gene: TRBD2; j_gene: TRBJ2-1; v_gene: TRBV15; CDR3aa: CATSRGLAGGFYNEQFF; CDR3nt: TGTGCCACCAGCAGAGGGTTAGCGGGAGGGTTCTACAATGAGCAGTTCTTC
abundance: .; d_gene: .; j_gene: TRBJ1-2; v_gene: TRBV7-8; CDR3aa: CASSLTTEANYGYTF; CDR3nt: TGTGCCAGCAGCTTAACGACAGAAGCTAACTATGGCTACACCTTC
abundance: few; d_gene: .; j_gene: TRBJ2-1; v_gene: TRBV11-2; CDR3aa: CASSLETSAYSYNEQFF; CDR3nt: TGTGCCAGCAGCTTGGAGACTAGTGCCTACTCCTACAATGAGCAGTTCTTC
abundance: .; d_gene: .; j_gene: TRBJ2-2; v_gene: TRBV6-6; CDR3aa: CASSTARDIDTGELFF; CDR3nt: TGTGCCAGCAGTACCGCCAGGGACATAGACACCGGGGAGCTGTTTTTT
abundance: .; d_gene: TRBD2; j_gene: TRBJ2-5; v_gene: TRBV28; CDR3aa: CASSPSGLAGRRGETQYF; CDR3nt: TGTGCCAGCAGTCCATCGGGACTAGCGGGGCGACGTGGGGAGACCCAGTACTTC
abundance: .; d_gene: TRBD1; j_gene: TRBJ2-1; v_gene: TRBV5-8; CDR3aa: CASSLGQGLNEQFF; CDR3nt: TGTGCCAGCAGCTTGGGACAGGGGCTTAATGAGCAGTTCTTC
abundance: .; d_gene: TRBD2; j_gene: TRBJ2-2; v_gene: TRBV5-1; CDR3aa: CASSLLAGGQTGELFF; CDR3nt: TGCGCCAGCAGCTTGCTAGCGGGAGGGCAGACCGGGGAGCTGTTTTTT
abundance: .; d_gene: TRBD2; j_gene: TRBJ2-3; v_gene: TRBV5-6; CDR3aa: CASTLTLAGGTDTQYF; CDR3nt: TGTGCCAGCACCCTAACACTAGCGGGAGGCACAGATACGCAGTATTTT
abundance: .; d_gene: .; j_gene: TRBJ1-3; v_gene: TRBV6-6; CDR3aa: CASSFGGEAGNTIYF; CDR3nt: TGTGCCAGCAGTTTTGGGGGGGAGGCTGGAAACACCATATATTTT
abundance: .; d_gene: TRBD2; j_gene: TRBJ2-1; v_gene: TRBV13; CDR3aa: CASSYSGSSYNEQFF; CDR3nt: TGTGCCAGCAGCTATAGCGGGAGCTCCTACAATGAGCAGTTCTTC
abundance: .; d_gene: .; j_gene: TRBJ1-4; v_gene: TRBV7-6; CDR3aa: CASSSTTGVNEKLFF; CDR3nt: TGTGCCAGCAGCTCGACGACAGGAGTTAATGAAAAACTGTTTTTT
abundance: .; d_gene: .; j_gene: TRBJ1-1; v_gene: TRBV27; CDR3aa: CASSLKVSLRAEAFF; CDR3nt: TGTGCCAGCAGTTTAAAGGTTTCTCTACGGGCTGAAGCTTTCTTT
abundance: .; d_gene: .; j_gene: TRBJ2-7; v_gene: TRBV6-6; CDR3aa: CASMAAQSYEQYF; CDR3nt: TGTGCCAGCATGGCGGCACAATCCTACGAGCAGTACTTC
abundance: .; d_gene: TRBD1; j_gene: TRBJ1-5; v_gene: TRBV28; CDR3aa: CASSSWTGGGTNQPQHF; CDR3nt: TGTGCCAGCAGTTCCTGGACAGGGGGAGGCACGAATCAGCCCCAGCATTTT
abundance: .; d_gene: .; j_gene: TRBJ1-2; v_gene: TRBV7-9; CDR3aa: CASSPYPWRGSYGYTF; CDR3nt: TGTGCCAGCAGCCCCTATCCGTGGCGGGGCAGCTATGGCTACACCTTC